This TCR beta chain was documented in a study of shared clonotypes between healthy human individuals. General study findings and limits: Among donors, sharing of clonotypes was expected to be affected by sequencing depth.

V was pared by 4 bases and J by 0 bases, with 13 bases between. This CDR3 region has 15 residues. In germline, CDR1 is SGHRS, CDR2 YFSETQ. TCRdb's copy holds only in-frame clones and misses some; the assay was immunoSEQ multiplex PCR. This table has approximately 740,000 clones, 92% appearing once. Naive CD8 cells, CD45RO-negative and positively selected for CCR7, excluded terminally differentiated effector memory CD45RA+ cells. As for this clone: What it binds is not known.

V is TRBV5-1 and J is TRBJ1-1, with a tentative D call TRBD1 (5 bases). This clonotype was sampled from a man under 40 in good health. The specimen sequenced was naive CD8+ T cells sorted from blood. The CDR3 DNA reads as TGCGCCAGCAGCCTCCGGGGCGGGGTGAACACTGAAGCTTTCTTT. Encoded protein: CASSLRGGVNTEAFF.